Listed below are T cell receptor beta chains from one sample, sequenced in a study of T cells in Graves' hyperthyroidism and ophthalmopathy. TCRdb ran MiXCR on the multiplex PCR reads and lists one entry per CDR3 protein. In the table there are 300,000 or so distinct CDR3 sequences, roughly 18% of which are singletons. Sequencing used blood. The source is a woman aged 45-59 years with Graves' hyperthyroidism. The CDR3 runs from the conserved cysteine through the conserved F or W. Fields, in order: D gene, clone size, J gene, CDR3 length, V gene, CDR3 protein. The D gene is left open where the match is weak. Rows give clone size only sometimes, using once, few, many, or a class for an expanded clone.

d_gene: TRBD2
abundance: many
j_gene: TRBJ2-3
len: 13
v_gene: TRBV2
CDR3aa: CASKPAGKDTQYF

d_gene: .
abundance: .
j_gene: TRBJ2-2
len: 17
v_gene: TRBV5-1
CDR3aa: CASSLWGRDAKTGELFF

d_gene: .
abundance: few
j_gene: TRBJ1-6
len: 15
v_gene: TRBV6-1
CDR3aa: CASSEEALQNSPLHF

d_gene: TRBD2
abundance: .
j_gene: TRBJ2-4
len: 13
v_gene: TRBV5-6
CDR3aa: CASSRGGQDIQYF

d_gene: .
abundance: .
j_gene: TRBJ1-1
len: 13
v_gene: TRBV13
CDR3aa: CASSLERETEAFF

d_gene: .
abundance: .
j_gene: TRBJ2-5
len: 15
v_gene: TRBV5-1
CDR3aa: CASSLAQGSGGTQYF

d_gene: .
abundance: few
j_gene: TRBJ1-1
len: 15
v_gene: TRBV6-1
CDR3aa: CASRLRGLQNTEAFF

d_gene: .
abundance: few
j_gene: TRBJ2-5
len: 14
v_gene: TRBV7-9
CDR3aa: CASSSRRTDETQYF

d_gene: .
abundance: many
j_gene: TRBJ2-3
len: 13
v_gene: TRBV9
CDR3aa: CASSEDLSDTQYF

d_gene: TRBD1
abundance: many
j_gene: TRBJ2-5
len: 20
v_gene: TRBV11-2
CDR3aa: CASSLGPSTSLGQPRGTQYF

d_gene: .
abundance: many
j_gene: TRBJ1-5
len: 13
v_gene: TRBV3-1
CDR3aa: CASSQEGYQPQHF

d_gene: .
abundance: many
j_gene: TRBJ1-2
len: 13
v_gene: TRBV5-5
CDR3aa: CASSSQGLEGYTF

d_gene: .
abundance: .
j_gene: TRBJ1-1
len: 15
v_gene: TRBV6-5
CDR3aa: CASSYWTESNTEAFF

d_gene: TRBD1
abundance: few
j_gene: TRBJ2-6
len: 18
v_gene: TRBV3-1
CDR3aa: CASSQAFTGGAGANVLTF

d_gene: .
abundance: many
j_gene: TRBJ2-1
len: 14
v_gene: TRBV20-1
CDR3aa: CSAREQTGDNEQFF

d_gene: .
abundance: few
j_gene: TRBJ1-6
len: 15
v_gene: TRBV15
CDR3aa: CATSRGLGTNSPLHF

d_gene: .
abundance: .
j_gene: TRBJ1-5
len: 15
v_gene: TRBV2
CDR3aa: CVSSQGRGSNQPQHF

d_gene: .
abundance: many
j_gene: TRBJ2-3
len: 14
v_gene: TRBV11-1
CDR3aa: CASSLGPGEDTQYF

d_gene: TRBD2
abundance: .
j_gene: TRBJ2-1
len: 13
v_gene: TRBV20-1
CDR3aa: CSASGTSDNEQFF

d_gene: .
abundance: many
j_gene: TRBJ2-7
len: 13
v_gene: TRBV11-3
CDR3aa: CASSFDLSYEQYF

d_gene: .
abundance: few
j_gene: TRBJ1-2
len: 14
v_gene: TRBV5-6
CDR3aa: CASSLARGTGGYTF

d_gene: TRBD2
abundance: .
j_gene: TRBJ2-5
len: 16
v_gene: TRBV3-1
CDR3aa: CASSLYSGSNKETQYF

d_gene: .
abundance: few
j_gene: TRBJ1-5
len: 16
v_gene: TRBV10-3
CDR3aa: CAISGNSGALNQPQHF

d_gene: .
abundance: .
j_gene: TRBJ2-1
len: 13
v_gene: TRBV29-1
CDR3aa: CSFPGPWANEQFF

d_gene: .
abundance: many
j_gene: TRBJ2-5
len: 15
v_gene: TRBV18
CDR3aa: CASSPPVRGQETQYF

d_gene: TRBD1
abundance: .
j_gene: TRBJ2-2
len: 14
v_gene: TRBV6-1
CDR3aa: CASIGTDYTGELFF

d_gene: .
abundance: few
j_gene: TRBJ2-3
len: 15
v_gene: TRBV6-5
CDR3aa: CASSYSRQVTDTQYF

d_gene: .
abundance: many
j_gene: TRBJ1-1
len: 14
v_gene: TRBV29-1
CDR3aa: CSVERQVINTEAFF

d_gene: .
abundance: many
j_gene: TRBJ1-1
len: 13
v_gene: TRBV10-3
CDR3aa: CAIQEGTNTEAFF